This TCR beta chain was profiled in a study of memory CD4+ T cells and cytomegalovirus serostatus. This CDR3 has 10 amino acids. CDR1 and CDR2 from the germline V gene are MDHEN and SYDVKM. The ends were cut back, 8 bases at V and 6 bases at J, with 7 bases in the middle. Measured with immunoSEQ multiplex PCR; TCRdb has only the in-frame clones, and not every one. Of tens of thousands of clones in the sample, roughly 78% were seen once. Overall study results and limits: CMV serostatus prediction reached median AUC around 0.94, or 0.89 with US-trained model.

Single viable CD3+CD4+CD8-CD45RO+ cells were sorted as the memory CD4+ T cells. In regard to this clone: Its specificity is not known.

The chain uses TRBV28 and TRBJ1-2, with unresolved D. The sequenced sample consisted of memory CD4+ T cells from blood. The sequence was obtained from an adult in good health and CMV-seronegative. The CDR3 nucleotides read TGTGCCAGCGGAAAGAATGGCTACACCTTC. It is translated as CASGKNGYTF.